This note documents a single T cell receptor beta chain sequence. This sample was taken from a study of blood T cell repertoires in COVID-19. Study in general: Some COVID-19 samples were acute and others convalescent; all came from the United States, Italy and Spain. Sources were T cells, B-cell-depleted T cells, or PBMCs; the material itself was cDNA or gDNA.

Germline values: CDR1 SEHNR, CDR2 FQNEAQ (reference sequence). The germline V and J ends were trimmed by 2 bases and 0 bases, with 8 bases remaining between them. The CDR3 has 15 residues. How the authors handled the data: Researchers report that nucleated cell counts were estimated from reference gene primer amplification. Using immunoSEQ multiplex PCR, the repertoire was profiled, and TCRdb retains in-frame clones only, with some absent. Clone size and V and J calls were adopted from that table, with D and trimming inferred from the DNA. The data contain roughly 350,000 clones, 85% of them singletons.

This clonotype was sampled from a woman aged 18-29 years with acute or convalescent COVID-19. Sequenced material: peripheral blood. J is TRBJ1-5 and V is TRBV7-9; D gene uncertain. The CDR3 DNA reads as TGTGCCAGCAGCTTACCCGGTCATAGCAATCAGCCCCAGCATTTT. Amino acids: CASSLPGHSNQPQHF.